These T cell receptor beta chains were read from a single sample in a study of beta chain features in type 1 diabetes. The table came from immunoSEQ multiplex PCR; TCRdb's copy has only in-frame clones and leaves some out. The sample has approximately 360,000 clones; roughly 12% are singletons. Sequencing was done on a sample of naive CD4+ T cells from blood. All receptors derive from a woman in her late teens or twenties with type 1 diabetes. CDR3s include the opening cysteine and the closing phenylalanine or tryptophan. The D gene is left open where the match is weak. For some rows the clone size is stated as once, few or many, or as a class when expanded; others skip it.

J gene,V gene,D gene,clone size,CDR3 DNA,CDR3 protein
TRBJ1-1,TRBV15,TRBD1,few,TGTGCCACCAGTCGGGACAGGAGATTGGCTTTCTTT,CATSRDRRLAFF
TRBJ1-1,TRBV19,NA,NA,TGTGCCAGTAGTATAGGATCGGCAGGGGCCACTGAAGCTTTCTTT,CASSIGSAGATEAFF
TRBJ2-7,TRBV11-3,NA,NA,TGTGCCAGCAGCCAGAGTGGGGGGGCGTCCGGCGAGCAGTACTTC,CASSQSGGASGEQYF
TRBJ2-3,TRBV7-3,TRBD2,few,TGTGCCAGCAGCCGAAGGTCTAGCGGGAGACCCCCAGATACGCAGTATTTT,CASSRRSSGRPPDTQYF
TRBJ2-2,TRBV5-6,NA,few,TGTGCCAGCCTCCCGAGGAAACTTAAACTCACCGGGGAGCTGTTTTTT,CASLPRKLKLTGELFF
TRBJ2-3,TRBV9,NA,NA,TGTGCCAGCAGCTATCTCGCGGGATTCGGCACAGATACGCAGTATTTT,CASSYLAGFGTDTQYF
TRBJ2-2,TRBV11-3,TRBD1,NA,TGTGCCAGCAGCCCTCGACAGGGCCACGGGGAGCTGTTTTTT,CASSPRQGHGELFF
TRBJ2-7,TRBV14,TRBD1,few,TGTGCCAGCAGGAGGACAGGGGAAATGTACGAGCAGTACTTC,CASRRTGEMYEQYF
TRBJ1-1,TRBV5-1,NA,few,TGCGCCAGCAGCTTGGTAGGGGAGGTCGCTGAAGCTTTCTTT,CASSLVGEVAEAFF
TRBJ2-3,TRBV18,TRBD1,NA,TGTGCCAGCTCACCAGAGGGACAGGGGGCAGATACGCAGTATTTT,CASSPEGQGADTQYF
TRBJ1-5,TRBV7-9,NA,NA,TGTGCCAGCAGCTTAGCGTCAGGGCCGGGCAATCAGCCCCAGCATTTT,CASSLASGPGNQPQHF
TRBJ1-2,TRBV7-9,NA,NA,TGTGCCAGCAGCTTGGCGGTTGCTAACTATGGCTACACCTTC,CASSLAVANYGYTF
TRBJ1-2,TRBV7-9,NA,NA,TGTGCCAGCAGCGGAGAGATTCGCGCAGGCTACACCTTC,CASSGEIRAGYTF
TRBJ1-1,TRBV14,NA,NA,TGTGCCAGCAGCCGGCCTGGCGGGGATGAAGCTTTCTTT,CASSRPGGDEAFF
TRBJ2-1,TRBV5-1,TRBD2,few,TGCGCCAGCAGCTTTCTAGCGGCAGCCTCCTACAATGAGCAGTTCTTC,CASSFLAAASYNEQFF
TRBJ2-3,TRBV6-5,NA,few,TGTGCCAGCAGGGTTGTTAAAACTAGCACAGATACGCAGTATTTT,CASRVVKTSTDTQYF
TRBJ2-6,TRBV6-1,TRBD2,NA,TGTGCCAGCAGGGGAGGGCCCTCTGGGGCCAACGTCCTGACTTTC,CASRGGPSGANVLTF
TRBJ2-3,TRBV7-2,TRBD2,few,TGTGCCAGCAGCAAAGCCGGGACTAGCGCGGCAGATACGCAGTATTTT,CASSKAGTSAADTQYF
TRBJ2-1,TRBV9,NA,NA,TGTGCCAGCAGCGTAGACTATATCAATGAGCAGTTCTTC,CASSVDYINEQFF
TRBJ2-1,TRBV7-2,NA,few,TGTGCCAGCAGCTCGTTTAGCTCCTACAATGAGCAGTTCTTC,CASSSFSSYNEQFF
TRBJ1-3,TRBV29-1,TRBD1,few,TGCAGCGTCTCTGACAGGGCGGGAAACACCATATATTTT,CSVSDRAGNTIYF
TRBJ2-7,TRBV25-1,TRBD1,NA,TGTGCCAGCAGTGAAGGGGGGGGACAGGGAAAGTACGAGCAGTACTTC,CASSEGGGQGKYEQYF